This TCR beta chain is drawn from a study of technical replicates of blood from a handful of donors. CDR3 length: 15 amino acids. The germline CDR1 and CDR2 sequences are MGHRA and YSYEKL. With V trimmed by 4 bases and J by 4 bases, 8 bases remained unmatched. Using immunoSEQ multiplex PCR, the repertoire was profiled, and TCRdb retains in-frame clones only, with some absent. The table records 70,000 to 95,000 clones, about 90% of them present only once. This clone was seen a single time. This TCR derives from a human donor in good health. Some clones in this sample may be carry-over from other donors' samples. The chain has TRBV4-1 and TRBJ2-5, with 8 bases fitting TRBD2. The sequenced material came from T cells isolated from PBMCs. CDR3 in DNA: TGCGCCAGCAGCCGGTCGGGAGGGCCCTTAGAGACCCAGTACTTC. Encoded protein: CASSRSGGPLETQYF.